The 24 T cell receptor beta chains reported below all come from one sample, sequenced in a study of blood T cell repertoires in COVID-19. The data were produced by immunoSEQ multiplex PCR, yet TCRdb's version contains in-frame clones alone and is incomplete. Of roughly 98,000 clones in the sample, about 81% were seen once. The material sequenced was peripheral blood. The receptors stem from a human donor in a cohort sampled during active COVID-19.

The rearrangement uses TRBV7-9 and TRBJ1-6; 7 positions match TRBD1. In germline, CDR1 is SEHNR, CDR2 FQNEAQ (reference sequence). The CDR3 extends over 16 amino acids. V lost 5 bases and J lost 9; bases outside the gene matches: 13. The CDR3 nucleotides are TGTGCCAGCAGCCTGGCGGGGAAGGGGGCTACTTCACCCCTCCACTTT. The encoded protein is CASSLAGKGATSPLHF.

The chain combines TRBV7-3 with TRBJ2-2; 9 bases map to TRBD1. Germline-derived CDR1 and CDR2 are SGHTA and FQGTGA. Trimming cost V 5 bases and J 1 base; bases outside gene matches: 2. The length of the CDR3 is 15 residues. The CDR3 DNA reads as TGTGCCAGCAGCCGACAGGGGGTGAACACCGGGGAGCTGTTTTTT. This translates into CASSRQGVNTGELFF.

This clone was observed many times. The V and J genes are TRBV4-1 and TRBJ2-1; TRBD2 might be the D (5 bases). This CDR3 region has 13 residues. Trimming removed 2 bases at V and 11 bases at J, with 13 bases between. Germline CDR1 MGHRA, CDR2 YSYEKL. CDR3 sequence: CASSQPAPGKQFF. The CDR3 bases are TGCGCCAGCAGCCAACCAGCACCGGGGAAGCAGTTCTTC.

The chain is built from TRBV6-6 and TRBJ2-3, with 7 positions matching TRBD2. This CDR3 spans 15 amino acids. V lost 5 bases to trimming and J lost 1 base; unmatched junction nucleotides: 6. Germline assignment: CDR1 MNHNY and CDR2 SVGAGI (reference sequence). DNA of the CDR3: TGTGCCAGCAGTCCCGGGCTAGCGGGCACAGATACGCAGTATTTT. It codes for CASSPGLAGTDTQYF.

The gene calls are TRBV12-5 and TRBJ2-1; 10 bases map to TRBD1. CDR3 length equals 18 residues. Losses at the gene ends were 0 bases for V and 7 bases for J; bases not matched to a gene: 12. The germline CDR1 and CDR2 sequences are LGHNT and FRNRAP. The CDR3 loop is CASGLVSVRDRGDNEQFF. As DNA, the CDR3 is TGTGCTAGTGGTTTGGTCTCCGTCCGGGACAGGGGTGATAATGAGCAGTTCTTC.

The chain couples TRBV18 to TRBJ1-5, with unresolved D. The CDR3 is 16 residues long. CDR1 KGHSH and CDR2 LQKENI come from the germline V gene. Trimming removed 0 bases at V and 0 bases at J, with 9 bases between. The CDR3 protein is CASSPPAGLSNQPQHF. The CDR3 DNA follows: TGTGCCAGCTCACCACCGGCAGGCCTTAGCAATCAGCCCCAGCATTTT. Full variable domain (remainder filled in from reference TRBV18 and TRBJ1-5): NAGVMQNPRHLVRRRGQEARLRCSPMKGHSHVYWYRQLPEEGLKFMVYLQKENIIDESGMPKERFSAEFPKEGPSILRIQQVVRGDSAAYFCASSPPAGLSNQPQHFGDGTRLSIL.

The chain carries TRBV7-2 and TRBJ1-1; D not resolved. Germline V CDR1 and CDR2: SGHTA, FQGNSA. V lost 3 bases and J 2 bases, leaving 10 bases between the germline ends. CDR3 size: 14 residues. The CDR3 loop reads CASSFGVLNTEAFF. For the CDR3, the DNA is TGTGCCAGCAGCTTTGGAGTTCTCAACACTGAAGCTTTCTTT.

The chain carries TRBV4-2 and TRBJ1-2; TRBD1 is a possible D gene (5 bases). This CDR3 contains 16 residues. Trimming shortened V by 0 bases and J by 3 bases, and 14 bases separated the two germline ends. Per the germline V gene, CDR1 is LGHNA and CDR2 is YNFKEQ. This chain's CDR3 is CASSQDLGDDHYGYTF. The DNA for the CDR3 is TGTGCCAGCAGCCAAGATTTAGGGGATGATCACTATGGCTACACCTTC.

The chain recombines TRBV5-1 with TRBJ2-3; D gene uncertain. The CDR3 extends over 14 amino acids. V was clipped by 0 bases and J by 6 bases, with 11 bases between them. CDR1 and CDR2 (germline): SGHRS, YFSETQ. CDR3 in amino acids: CASSLGGAGDTQYF. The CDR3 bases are TGCGCCAGCAGCTTGGGAGGAGCCGGGGATACGCAGTATTTT.

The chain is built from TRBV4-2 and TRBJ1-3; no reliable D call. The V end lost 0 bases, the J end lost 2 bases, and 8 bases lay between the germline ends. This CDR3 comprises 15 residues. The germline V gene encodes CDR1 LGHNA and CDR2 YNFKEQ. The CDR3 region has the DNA TGTGCCAGCAGCCAAGATAGAGGGCCTGGAAACACCATATATTTT. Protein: CASSQDRGPGNTIYF.

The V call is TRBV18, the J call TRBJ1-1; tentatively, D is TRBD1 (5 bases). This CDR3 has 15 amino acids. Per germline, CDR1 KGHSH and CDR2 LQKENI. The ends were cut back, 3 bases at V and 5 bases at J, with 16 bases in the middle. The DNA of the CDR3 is TGTGCCAGCTCACCGAGACAGTCTGGAGGGACTGAAGCTTTCTTT. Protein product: CASSPRQSGGTEAFF. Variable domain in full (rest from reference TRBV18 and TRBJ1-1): NAGVMQNPRHLVRRRGQEARLRCSPMKGHSHVYWYRQLPEEGLKFMVYLQKENIIDESGMPKERFSAEFPKEGPSILRIQQVVRGDSAAYFCASSPRQSGGTEAFFGQGTRLTVV.

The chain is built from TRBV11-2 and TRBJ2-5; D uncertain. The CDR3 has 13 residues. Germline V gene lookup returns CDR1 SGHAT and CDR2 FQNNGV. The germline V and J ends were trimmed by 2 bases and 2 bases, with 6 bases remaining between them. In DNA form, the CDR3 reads TGTGCCAGCAGCTTAAACAGTCAAGAGACCCAGTACTTC. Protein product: CASSLNSQETQYF.

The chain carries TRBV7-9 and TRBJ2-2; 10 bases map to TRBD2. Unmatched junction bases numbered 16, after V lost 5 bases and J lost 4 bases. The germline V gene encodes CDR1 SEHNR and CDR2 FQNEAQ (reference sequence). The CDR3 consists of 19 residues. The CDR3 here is CASSPSWLAGASSTGELFF. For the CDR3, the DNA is TGTGCCAGCAGCCCTAGTTGGCTAGCGGGGGCCTCAAGCACCGGGGAGCTGTTTTTT.

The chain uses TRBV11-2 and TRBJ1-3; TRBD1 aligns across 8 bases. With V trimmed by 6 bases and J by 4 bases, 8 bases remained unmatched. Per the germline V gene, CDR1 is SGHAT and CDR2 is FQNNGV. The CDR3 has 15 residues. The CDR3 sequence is CASSIDRTGGNTIYF. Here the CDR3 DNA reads TGTGCCAGCAGTATTGATAGGACAGGGGGAAACACCATATATTTT.

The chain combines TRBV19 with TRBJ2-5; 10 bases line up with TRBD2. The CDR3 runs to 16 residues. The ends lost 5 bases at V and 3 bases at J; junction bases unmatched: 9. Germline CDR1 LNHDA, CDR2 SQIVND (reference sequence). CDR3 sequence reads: CASSLYRLAGEETQYF. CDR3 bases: TGTGCCAGTAGTTTATACAGACTAGCGGGCGAAGAGACCCAGTACTTC.

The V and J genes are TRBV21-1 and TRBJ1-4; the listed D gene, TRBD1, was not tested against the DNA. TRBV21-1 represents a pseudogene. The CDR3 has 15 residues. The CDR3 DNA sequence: TGTGCCAGCAGTGCCCCGGGACAGGGGGCCGAAAAACTGTTTTTT. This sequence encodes CASSAPGQGAEKLFF.

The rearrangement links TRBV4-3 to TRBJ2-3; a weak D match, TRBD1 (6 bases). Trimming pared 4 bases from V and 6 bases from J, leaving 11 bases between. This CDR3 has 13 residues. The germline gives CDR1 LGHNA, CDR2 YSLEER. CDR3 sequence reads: CASSLTGFDTQYF. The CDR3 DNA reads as TGCGCCAGCAGCCTTACAGGGTTCGATACGCAGTATTTT.

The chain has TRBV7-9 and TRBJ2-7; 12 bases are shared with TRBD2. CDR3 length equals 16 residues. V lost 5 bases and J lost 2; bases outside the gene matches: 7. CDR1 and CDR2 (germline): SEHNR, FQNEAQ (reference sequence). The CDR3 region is CASSEPTSGGPYEQYF. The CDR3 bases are TGTGCCAGCAGCGAACCGACTAGCGGGGGTCCCTACGAGCAGTACTTC.

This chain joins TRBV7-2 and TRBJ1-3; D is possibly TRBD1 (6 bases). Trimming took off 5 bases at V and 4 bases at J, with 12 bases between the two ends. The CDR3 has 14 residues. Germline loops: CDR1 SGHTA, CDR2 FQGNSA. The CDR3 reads CASSGRQEGNTIYF. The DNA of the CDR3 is TGTGCCAGCAGCGGCCGACAGGAGGGAAACACCATATATTTT.

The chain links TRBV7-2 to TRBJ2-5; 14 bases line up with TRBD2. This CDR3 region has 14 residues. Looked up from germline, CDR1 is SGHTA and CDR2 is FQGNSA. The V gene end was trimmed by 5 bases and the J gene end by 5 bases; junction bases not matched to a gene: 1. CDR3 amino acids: CASSRTSGGETQYF. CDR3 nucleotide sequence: TGTGCCAGCAGCCGGACTAGCGGGGGGGAGACCCAGTACTTC.

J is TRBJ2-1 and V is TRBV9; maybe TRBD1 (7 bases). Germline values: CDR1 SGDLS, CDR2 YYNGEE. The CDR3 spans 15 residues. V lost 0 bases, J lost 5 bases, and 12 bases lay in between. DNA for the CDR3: TGTGCCAGCAGCGTAGAAGGAGGGGGCCACAATGAGCAGTTCTTC. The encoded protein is CASSVEGGGHNEQFF.

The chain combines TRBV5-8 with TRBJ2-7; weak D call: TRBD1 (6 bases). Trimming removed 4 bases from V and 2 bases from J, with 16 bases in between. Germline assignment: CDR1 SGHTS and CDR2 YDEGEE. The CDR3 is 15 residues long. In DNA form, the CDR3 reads TGTGCCAGCAGCCCGGTGGGGGCAGTAACCTACGAGCAGTACTTC. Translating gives CASSPVGAVTYEQYF.

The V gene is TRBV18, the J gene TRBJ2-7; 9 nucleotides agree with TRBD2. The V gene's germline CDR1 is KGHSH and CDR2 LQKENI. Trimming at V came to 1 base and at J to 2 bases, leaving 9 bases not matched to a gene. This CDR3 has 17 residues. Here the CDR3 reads CASSPRAGGYSPYEQYF. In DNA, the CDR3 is TGTGCCAGCTCACCACGCGCGGGGGGGTACAGTCCCTACGAGCAGTACTTC.

CDR3 sequence reads: CASSLAEGRRNEKLFF. Here the CDR3 DNA reads TGTGCCAGCAGCTTAGCGGAGGGACGGAGAAATGAAAAACTGTTTTTT. The V gene is TRBV7-9, the J gene TRBJ1-4; TRBD1 is a possible D gene (5 bases). The CDR3 contains 16 residues. The germline V and J ends were trimmed by 0 bases and 5 bases, with 13 bases remaining between them. Per the germline V gene, CDR1 is SEHNR and CDR2 is FQNEAQ (reference sequence).